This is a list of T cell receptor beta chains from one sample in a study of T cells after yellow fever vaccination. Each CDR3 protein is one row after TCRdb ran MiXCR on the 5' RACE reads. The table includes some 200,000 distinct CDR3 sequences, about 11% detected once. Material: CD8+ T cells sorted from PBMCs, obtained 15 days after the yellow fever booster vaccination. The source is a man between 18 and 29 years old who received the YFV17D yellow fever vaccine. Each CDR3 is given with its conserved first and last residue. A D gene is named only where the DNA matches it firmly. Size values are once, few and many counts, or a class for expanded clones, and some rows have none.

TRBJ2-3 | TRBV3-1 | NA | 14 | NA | CASSRPGGAHTQYF | TGTGCCAGCAGCCGCCCCGGTGGGGCCCATACGCAGTATTTT
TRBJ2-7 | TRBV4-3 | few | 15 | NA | CASSQGWGPHYEQYF | TGCGCCAGCAGCCAAGGTTGGGGACCCCACTACGAGCAGTACTTC
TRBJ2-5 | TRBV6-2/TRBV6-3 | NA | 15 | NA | CASSYGVGGSETQYF | TGTGCCAGCAGCTATGGGGTTGGAGGTTCGGAGACCCAGTACTTC
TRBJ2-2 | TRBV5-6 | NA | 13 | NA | CASRPTGTGELFF | TGTGCCAGCAGACCCACAGGGACCGGGGAGCTGTTTTTT
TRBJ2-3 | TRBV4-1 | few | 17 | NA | CASSPEWGGGTTDTQYF | TGCGCCAGCAGCCCGGAATGGGGCGGGGGCACCACAGATACGCAGTATTTT
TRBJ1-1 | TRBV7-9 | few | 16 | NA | CASSFPTDGLRTEAFF | TGTGCCAGCAGCTTCCCTACTGATGGACTTCGGACTGAAGCTTTCTTT
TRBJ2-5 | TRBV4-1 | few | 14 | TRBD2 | CASSQDGGGETQYF | TGCGCCAGCAGCCAAGATGGGGGGGGAGAGACCCAGTACTTC
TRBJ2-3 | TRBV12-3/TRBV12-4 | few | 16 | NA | CASRTQGRGSTDTQYF | TGTGCCAGCAGGACGCAGGGGAGGGGAAGCACAGATACGCAGTATTTT
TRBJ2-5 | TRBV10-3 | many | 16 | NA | CAISGFPGPKQETQYF | TGTGCCATCAGTGGGTTCCCCGGGCCCAAACAAGAGACCCAGTACTTC
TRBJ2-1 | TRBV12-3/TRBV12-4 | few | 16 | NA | CASSAVGHGGYNEQFF | TGTGCCAGCAGCGCGGTAGGGCACGGTGGCTACAATGAGCAGTTCTTC
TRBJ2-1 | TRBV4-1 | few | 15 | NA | CASSRLIGGEDEQFF | TGCGCCAGCAGCCGGCTTATCGGGGGCGAAGATGAGCAGTTCTTC
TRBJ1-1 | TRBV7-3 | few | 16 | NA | CASSLDGQSMNTEAFF | TGTGCCAGCAGCTTAGACGGACAGAGCATGAACACTGAAGCTTTCTTT
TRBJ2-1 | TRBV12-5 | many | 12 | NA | CASGSSGPWQFF | TGTGCTAGTGGTTCGTCAGGGCCATGGCAGTTCTTC
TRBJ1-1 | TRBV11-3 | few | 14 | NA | CASSLAGSATEAFF | TGTGCCAGCAGCTTAGCAGGGTCGGCCACTGAAGCTTTCTTT
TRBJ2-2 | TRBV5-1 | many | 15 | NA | CASSLQEGNTGELFF | TGCGCCAGCAGCTTGCAGGAGGGCAACACCGGGGAGCTGTTTTTT
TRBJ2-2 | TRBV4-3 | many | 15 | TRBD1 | CASSQDGTGGGELFF | TGCGCCAGCAGCCAAGATGGGACAGGGGGCGGGGAGCTGTTTTTT
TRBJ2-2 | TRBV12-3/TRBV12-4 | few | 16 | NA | CASSFGQGVITGELFF | TGTGCCAGCAGTTTTGGGCAGGGAGTAATCACCGGGGAGCTGTTTTTT
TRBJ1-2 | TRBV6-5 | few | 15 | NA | CASSYGVEGGYGYTF | TGTGCCAGCAGTTATGGTGTGGAGGGGGGCTATGGCTACACCTTC
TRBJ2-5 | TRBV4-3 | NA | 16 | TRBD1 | CASSQSTGVGQETQYF | TGCGCCAGCAGCCAATCGACAGGGGTAGGACAAGAGACCCAGTACTTC
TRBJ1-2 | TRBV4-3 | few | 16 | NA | CASSPLVGVKFEGYTF | TGCGCCAGCAGCCCCCTAGTAGGGGTCAAATTTGAAGGCTACACCTTC
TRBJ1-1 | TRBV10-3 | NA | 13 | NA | CAISATDQREAFF | TGTGCCATCAGTGCCACGGACCAGCGAGAAGCTTTCTTT
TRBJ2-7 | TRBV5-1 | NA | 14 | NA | CASSLGSGASEQYF | TGCGCCAGCAGCTTGGGTTCGGGGGCGAGTGAGCAGTACTTC
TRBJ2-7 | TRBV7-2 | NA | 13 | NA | CASSDYGGSEQYF | TGTGCCAGCAGCGATTACGGTGGGTCCGAGCAGTACTTC
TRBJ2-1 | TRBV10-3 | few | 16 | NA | CAISVGAESSYNEQFF | TGTGCCATCAGTGTTGGGGCGGAAAGCTCCTACAATGAGCAGTTCTTC
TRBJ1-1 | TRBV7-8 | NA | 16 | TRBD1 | CASSLITGGSGTEAFF | TGTGCCAGCAGCTTGATTACAGGGGGTTCGGGCACTGAAGCTTTCTTT
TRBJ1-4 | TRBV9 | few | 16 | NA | CASSVGKGPTNEKLFF | TGTGCCAGCAGCGTAGGAAAGGGGCCAACTAATGAAAAACTGTTTTTT
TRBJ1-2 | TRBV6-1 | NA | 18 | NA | CAGRPTPDAGDPNYGYTF | TGTGCCGGCCGACCTACACCCGACGCAGGGGACCCTAACTATGGCTACACCTTC
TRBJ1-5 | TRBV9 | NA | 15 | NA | CASSQTWTDNQPQHF | TGTGCCAGCAGCCAAACCTGGACAGACAATCAGCCCCAGCATTTT
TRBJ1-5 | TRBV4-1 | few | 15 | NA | CASSQDIGRLMPQHF | TGCGCCAGCAGCCAAGATATTGGACGGTTAATGCCCCAGCATTTT
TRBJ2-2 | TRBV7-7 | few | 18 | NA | CASSLAGPESSNTGELFF | TGTGCCAGCAGCTTAGCGGGTCCCGAATCGTCGAACACCGGGGAGCTGTTTTTT
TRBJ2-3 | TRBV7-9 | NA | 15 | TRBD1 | CASSSDRGRTDTQYF | TGTGCCAGCAGCTCGGACAGGGGGCGAACAGATACGCAGTATTTT
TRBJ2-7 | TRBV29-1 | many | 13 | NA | CSVEEGSPYEQYF | TGCAGCGTTGAAGAGGGCAGCCCCTACGAGCAGTACTTC